Listed below are T cell receptor beta chains from one sample, sequenced in a study. TCRdb itself ran the 5' RACE reads through MiXCR, one entry per CDR3 protein. Counted here are approximately 60,000 distinct CDR3 sequences, around 20% occurring once; the ten biggest clones make up around 3.2%. Sequenced material: tumor-infiltrating Tregs sorted from the breast tumor. Receptor source: a female donor with breast cancer. The CDR3 runs from the conserved cysteine through the conserved F or W. The D gene is left open where the match is weak. Some rows have no size entry. The others give once, few or many, or a class for an expanded clone.

TRBD1	TRBV20-1	TRBJ1-2	.	TGCAGTGCTGAGTCCGGGTCATCACAGGGGGGCTACACCTTC	CSAESGSSQGGYTF
.	TRBV4-2	TRBJ2-3	many	TGCGCCAGCAGCCGCGGGACAGATACGCAGTATTTT	CASSRGTDTQYF
.	TRBV28	TRBJ2-7	.	TGTGTCAGCAGTTTCAGGGACGAGCAGTACTTC	CVSSFRDEQYF
TRBD2	TRBV4-1	TRBJ2-7	many	TGCGCCAGCAGCCGAGGACTAGCGGGAGGGACCTACGAGCAGTACTTC	CASSRGLAGGTYEQYF
.	TRBV5-1	TRBJ1-1	.	TGCGCCAGCAGCTTCACAGTGAACTCTGAAGCTTTCTTT	CASSFTVNSEAFF
TRBD1	TRBV24-1	TRBJ1-2	.	TGTGCCACCAGTGATTCGACAGGGGCACCTAACTATGGCTACACCTTC	CATSDSTGAPNYGYTF
.	TRBV6-2/TRBV6-3	TRBJ2-7	many	TGTGCCAGCAGTCCACCAGGATCCGAGTACGAGCAGTACTTC	CASSPPGSEYEQYF
.	TRBV7-9	TRBJ1-5	.	TGTGCCAGCAGCTTTAACACGGATCAGCCCCAGCATTTT	CASSFNTDQPQHF
.	TRBV10-1	TRBJ2-3	few	TGCGCCAGCAGTGAGTCCGGGCAAGATACGCAGTATTTT	CASSESGQDTQYF
.	TRBV29-1	TRBJ1-4	few	TGCAGCGTTGATAACCAGGGTCCTAATGAAAAACTGTTTTTT	CSVDNQGPNEKLFF
.	TRBV28	TRBJ2-4	few	TGTGCCAGCAGTTTGGGGGTCGTGTCGGGAAACATTCAGTACTTC	CASSLGVVSGNIQYF
.	TRBV7-2	TRBJ1-3	many	TGTGCCAGCAGCTTAGGGGTGAGCGGTAGCTCTGGAAACACCATATATTTT	CASSLGVSGSSGNTIYF
.	TRBV6-6	TRBJ1-5	many	TGTGCCAGCAGTTTGGTAAGGACGAGCAATCAGCCCCAGCATTTT	CASSLVRTSNQPQHF
TRBD1	TRBV6-1	TRBJ1-4	many	TGTGCCAGCAGTGATAGGACAGGGGGCCGGGAAAAACTGTTTTTT	CASSDRTGGREKLFF
.	TRBV7-8	TRBJ1-2	many	TGTGCCAGCAGCCGGACAGTCAACTATGGCTACACCTTC	CASSRTVNYGYTF
.	TRBV6-5	TRBJ2-6	many	TGTGCCAGCAGTTATGGGTTTACCTCTGGGGCCAACGTCCTGACTTTC	CASSYGFTSGANVLTF
.	TRBV28	TRBJ1-3	.	TGTGCCAGCGGTTCAGGGCCCTCTGGAAACACCATATATTTT	CASGSGPSGNTIYF
.	TRBV27	TRBJ1-5	.	TGTGCCAGCAGAAACGGACATCAGCCCCAGCATTTT	CASRNGHQPQHF
.	TRBV6-2/TRBV6-3	TRBJ1-1	.	TGTGCCAGCAAAAGGCAGGGAGGGACTGAAGCTTTCTTT	CASKRQGGTEAFF
.	TRBV24-1	TRBJ1-1	once	TGTGCCACCAGTGATTGGATGAACACTGAAGCTTTCTTT	CATSDWMNTEAFF
.	TRBV7-3	TRBJ2-2	many	TGTGCCAGCAGCTTGGGACAGCGGGAGACCGGGGAGCTGTTTTTT	CASSLGQRETGELFF
.	TRBV30	TRBJ1-1	.	TGTGCCTGGAGTCTCCGGAGCGGGCAGACTGAAGCTTTCTTT	CAWSLRSGQTEAFF
.	TRBV4-2	TRBJ2-2	medium-sized	TGTGCCAGCAGCCAAGAGGCCGCTTCCGGAGATCTGGGGGACGGGGAGCTGTTTTTT	CASSQEAASGDLGDGELFF
.	TRBV4-1	TRBJ1-2	.	TGCGCCAGCAGCCCTCACCAGGCGACAAGCTATGGCTACACCTTC	CASSPHQATSYGYTF
TRBD2	TRBV5-1	TRBJ2-5	few	TGCGCCAGCAGCTTGTTGGCTAGCGGATACCAAGAGACCCAGTACTTC	CASSLLASGYQETQYF
.	TRBV7-2	TRBJ1-5	.	TGTGCCAGCAGCTTAGGAGGGCGCAATCAGCCCCAGCATTTT	CASSLGGRNQPQHF
.	TRBV12-3/TRBV12-4	TRBJ2-3	few	TGTGCCAGCACCGAAGGATTTACCTCAGATACGCAGTATTTT	CASTEGFTSDTQYF
.	TRBV5-1	TRBJ1-2	few	TGCGCCAGCAGCGCGGGACCTAAGTATGGCTACACCTTC	CASSAGPKYGYTF
.	TRBV29-1	TRBJ1-2	few	TGCAGCGTTGAAGCAGCTCTTTATGGCTACACCTTC	CSVEAALYGYTF
.	TRBV5-1	TRBJ1-1	many	TGCGCCAGCAGCTTGACCCCGGGGAGCCGGACTGAAGCTTTCTTT	CASSLTPGSRTEAFF
.	TRBV28	TRBJ2-5	few	TGTGCCAGCAGTTTAAGGTGGGCTGGGACCCAGTACTTC	CASSLRWAGTQYF
TRBD1	TRBV5-1	TRBJ2-7	many	TGCGCCAGCAGCTACGACAGGGGGCATAGCGAGCAGTACTTC	CASSYDRGHSEQYF
TRBD2	TRBV20-1	TRBJ2-3	.	TGCAGTGCTAGTGTGCTAGCGGGAGTTGAGGCACCTAGCACAGATACGCAGTATTTT	CSASVLAGVEAPSTDTQYF
TRBD2	TRBV12-3/TRBV12-4	TRBJ2-3	many	TGTGCCAGCAGAGCCGGGACTAGCGGGATCCCTTTCACAGATACGCAGTATTTT	CASRAGTSGIPFTDTQYF
.	TRBV6-5	TRBJ2-7	.	TGTGCCAGCAGTTCCCTCCGGCCCGGAGGATCCTACGAGCAGTACTTC	CASSSLRPGGSYEQYF
.	TRBV12-3/TRBV12-4	TRBJ2-5	few	TGTGCCAGCAGTTTTGGGTCGCATTTTGAGCGAGAAGAGACCCAGTACTTC	CASSFGSHFEREETQYF
.	TRBV5-1	TRBJ1-1	many	TGCGCCAGCAGACTATCCCCCGGGGTCACTGAAGCTTTCTTT	CASRLSPGVTEAFF
TRBD1	TRBV5-1	TRBJ2-2	.	TGCGCCAGCAGCCGGGACAGCCCATCGAACACCGGGGAGCTGTTTTTT	CASSRDSPSNTGELFF
.	TRBV27	TRBJ1-1	few	TGTGCCAGCAGTTACCGGATGAACACTGAAGCTTTCTTT	CASSYRMNTEAFF
.	TRBV7-9	TRBJ1-4	.	TGTGCCAGCAGCCCCGATCTTAATGAAAAACTGTTTTTT	CASSPDLNEKLFF
TRBD1	TRBV28	TRBJ1-2	.	TGTGCCAGCAGTTTGCGGGACAGGCGGGGCTACACCTTC	CASSLRDRRGYTF
.	TRBV4-3	TRBJ1-1	few	TGCGCCAGCAGCCAAGCCCCTTCAGGGTACACTGAAGCTTTCTTT	CASSQAPSGYTEAFF
.	TRBV5-6	TRBJ1-2	.	TGTGCCAGCAGCTTCGGGAACTATGGCTACACCTTC	CASSFGNYGYTF
TRBD1	TRBV28	TRBJ1-5	many	TGTGCCAGCAGCTCCACCTCCGGGACAGGGGGCAATCAGCCCCAGCATTTT	CASSSTSGTGGNQPQHF
TRBD2	TRBV5-1	TRBJ2-3	many	TGCGCCAGCAGCCACCCCGGGACTAGCGGGAGTCCCTACACAGATACGCAGTATTTT	CASSHPGTSGSPYTDTQYF
.	TRBV7-3	TRBJ2-3	few	TGTGCCAGCAGCGCGAGAGGGACACAGGAGAATACGCAGTATTTT	CASSARGTQENTQYF
.	TRBV6-6	TRBJ2-1	many	TGTGCCAGCAGTTACGCGGGGTTCTCCTACAATGAGCAGTTCTTC	CASSYAGFSYNEQFF